This T cell receptor (beta chain) comes out of a study of breast tumors, draining lymph nodes, adjacent tissues. At least ten counts were recorded for this clonotype. Its antigen is undetermined. The lymph nodes were axillary draining lymph nodes from breast cancer patients. Study-wide points: Tumors had less TCR diversity than lymph nodes, more than nontumor tissue. That most tumor T cells come from lymph nodes remained unproven. Findings are consistent with lymph node origin and intratumoral expansion of most tumor T cells. Luminal-like breast cancer showed significantly higher tumor–nontumor repertoire similarity than basal-like.

The CDR3 runs 18 residues. Germline assignment: CDR1 SGHTA and CDR2 FQGTGA. With V trimmed by 1 base and J by 7 bases, 11 bases remained unmatched. Each CDR3 protein is one row after TCRdb ran MiXCR on the multiplex PCR reads. The sample contains more than 85,000 distinct CDR3 sequences, less than 25% of which appear only once. The clonotype originates from a female donor with breast cancer. Some clones in this sample may be carry-over from other donors' samples. The rearrangement joins TRBV7-3 to TRBJ2-2; 11 positions match TRBD2. What was sequenced was axillary lymph node tissue. CDR3 DNA sequence: TGTGCCAGCAGCTTAAACCCCGGGACTAGCGGTGGTGGCGGGGAGCTGTTTTTT. Its translation: CASSLNPGTSGGGGELFF. The variable domain in full, completed from reference TRBV7-3 and TRBJ2-2, reads GAGVSQTPSNKVTEKGKYVELRCDPISGHTALYWYRQSLGQGPEFLIYFQGTGAADDSGLPNDRFFAVRPEGSVSTLKIQRTERGDSAVYLCASSLNPGTSGGGGELFFGEGSRLTVL.